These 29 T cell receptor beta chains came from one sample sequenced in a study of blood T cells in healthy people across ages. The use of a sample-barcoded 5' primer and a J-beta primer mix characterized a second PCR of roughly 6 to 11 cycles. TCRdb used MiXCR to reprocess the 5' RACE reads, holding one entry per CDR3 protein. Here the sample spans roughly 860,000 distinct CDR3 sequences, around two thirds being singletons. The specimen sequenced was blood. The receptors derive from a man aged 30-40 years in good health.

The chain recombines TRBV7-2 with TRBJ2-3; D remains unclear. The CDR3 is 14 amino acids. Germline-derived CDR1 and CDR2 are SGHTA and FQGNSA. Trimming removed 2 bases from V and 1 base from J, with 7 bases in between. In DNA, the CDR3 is TGTGCCAGCAGCTTAATAGCCCGCACAGATACGCAGTATTTT. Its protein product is CASSLIARTDTQYF.

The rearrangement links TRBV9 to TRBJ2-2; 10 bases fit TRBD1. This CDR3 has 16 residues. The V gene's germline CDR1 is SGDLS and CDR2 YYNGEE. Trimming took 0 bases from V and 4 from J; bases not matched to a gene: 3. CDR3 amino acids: CASSVVRDRGTGELFF. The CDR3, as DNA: TGTGCCAGCAGCGTAGTCAGGGACAGGGGCACCGGGGAGCTGTTTTTT.

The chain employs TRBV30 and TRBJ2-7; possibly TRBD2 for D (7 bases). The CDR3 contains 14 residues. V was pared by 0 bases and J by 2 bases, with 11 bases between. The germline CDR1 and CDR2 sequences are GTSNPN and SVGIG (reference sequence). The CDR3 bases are TGTGCCTGGAGTGTAGGGCGGGGGCCCTACGAGCAGTACTTC. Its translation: CAWSVGRGPYEQYF.

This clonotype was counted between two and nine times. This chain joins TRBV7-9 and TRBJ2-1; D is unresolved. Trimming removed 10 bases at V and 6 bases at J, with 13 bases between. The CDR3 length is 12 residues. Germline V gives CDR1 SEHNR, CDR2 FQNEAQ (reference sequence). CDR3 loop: CATDVMRNEQFF. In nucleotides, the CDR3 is TGTGCCACCGACGTCATGCGCAATGAGCAGTTCTTC.

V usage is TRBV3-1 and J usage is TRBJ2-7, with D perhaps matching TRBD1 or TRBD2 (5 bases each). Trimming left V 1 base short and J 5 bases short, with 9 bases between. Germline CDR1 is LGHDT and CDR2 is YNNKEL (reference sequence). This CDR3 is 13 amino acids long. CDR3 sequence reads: CASSQAGTDEQYF. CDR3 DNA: TGTGCCAGCAGCCAAGCAGGGACGGACGAGCAGTACTTC.

CDR3 in amino acids: CASRRLAGGRETQYF. CDR3 nucleotides: TGTGCCAGCAGACGACTAGCGGGGGGCAGGGAGACCCAGTACTTC. The V gene is TRBV7-8, the J gene TRBJ2-5, with TRBD2 matching 13 bases. The CDR3 consists of 15 residues. The germline CDR1 and CDR2 sequences are SGHVS and FQNEAQ. J was trimmed by 5 bases and V by 6 bases; bases with no gene match: 6.

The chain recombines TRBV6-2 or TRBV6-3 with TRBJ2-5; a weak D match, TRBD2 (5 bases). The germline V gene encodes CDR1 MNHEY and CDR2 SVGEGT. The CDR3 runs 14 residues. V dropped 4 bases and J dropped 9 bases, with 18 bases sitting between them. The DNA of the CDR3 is TGTGCCAGCAGTTCACCGTATTTTGAGAGGGCCCAGTACTTC. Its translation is CASSSPYFERAQYF.

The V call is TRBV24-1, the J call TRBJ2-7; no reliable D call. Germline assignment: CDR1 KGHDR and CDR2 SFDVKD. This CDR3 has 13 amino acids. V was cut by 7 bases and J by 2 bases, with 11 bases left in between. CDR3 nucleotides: TGTGCCACCAGCCGGACGGACGCCTACGAGCAGTACTTC. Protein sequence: CATSRTDAYEQYF.

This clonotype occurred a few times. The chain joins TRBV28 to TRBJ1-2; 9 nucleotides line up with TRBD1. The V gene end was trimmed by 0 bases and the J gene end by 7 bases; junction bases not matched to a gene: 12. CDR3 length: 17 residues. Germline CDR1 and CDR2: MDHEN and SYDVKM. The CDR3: CASSLWIDLQGASGYTF. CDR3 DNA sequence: TGTGCCAGCAGTTTATGGATAGATTTACAGGGGGCTAGTGGCTACACCTTC.

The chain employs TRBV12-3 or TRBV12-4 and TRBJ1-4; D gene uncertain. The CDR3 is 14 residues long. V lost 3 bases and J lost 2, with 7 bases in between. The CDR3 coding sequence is TGTGCCAGCAGTTTTATGGGGACTAATGAAAAACTGTTTTTT. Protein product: CASSFMGTNEKLFF.

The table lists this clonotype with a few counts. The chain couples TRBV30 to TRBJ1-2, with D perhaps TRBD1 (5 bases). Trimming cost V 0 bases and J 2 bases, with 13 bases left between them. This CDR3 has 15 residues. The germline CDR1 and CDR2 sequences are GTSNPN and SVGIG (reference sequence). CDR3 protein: CAWSVTQGGNYGYTF. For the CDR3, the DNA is TGTGCCTGGAGTGTTACCCAGGGAGGAAACTATGGCTACACCTTC.

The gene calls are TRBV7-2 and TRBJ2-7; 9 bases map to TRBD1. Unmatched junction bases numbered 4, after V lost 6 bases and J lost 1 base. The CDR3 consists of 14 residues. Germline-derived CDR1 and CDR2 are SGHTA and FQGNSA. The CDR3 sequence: CASRTGTGSYEQYF. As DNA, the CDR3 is TGTGCCAGCAGAACCGGGACAGGGTCCTACGAGCAGTACTTC.

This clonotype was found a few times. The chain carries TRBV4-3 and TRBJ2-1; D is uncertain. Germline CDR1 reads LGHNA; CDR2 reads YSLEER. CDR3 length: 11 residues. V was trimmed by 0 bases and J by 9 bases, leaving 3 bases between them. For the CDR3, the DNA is TGCGCCAGCAGCCAAGATCGTGAGCAGTTCTTC. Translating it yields CASSQDREQFF.

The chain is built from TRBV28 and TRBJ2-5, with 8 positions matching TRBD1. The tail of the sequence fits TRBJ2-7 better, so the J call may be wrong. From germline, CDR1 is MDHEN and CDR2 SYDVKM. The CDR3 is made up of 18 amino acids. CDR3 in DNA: TGTGCCAGCAGTTTTGGGGCCCCCGGACAGGGAGAAAGGTACGAGCAGTACTTC. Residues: CASSFGAPGQGERYEQYF.

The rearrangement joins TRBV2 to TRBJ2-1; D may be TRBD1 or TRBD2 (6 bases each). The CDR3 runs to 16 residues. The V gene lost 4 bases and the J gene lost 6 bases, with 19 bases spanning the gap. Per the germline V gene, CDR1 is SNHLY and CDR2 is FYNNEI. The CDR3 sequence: CASSGRTVIAVNEQFF. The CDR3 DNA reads TGTGCCAGCAGTGGACGGACAGTGATAGCGGTCAATGAGCAGTTCTTC.

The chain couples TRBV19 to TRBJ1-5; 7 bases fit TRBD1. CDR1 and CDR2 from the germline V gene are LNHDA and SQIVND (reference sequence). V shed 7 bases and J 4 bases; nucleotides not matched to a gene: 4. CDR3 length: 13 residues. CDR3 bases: TGTGCCAGTACGGGCAGGGGGAATCAGCCCCAGCATTTT. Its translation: CASTGRGNQPQHF.

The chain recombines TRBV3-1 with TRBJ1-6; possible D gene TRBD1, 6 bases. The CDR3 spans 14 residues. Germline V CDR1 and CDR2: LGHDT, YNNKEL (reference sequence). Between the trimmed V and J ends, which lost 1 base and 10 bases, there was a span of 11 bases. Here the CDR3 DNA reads TGTGCCAGCAGCCAAGGACAGGAGGGATCACCCCTCCACTTT. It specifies CASSQGQEGSPLHF.

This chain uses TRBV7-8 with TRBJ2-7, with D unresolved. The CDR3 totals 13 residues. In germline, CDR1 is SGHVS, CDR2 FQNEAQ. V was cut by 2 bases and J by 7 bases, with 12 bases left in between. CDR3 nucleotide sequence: TGTGCCAGCAGCTTACACCCGTTTTGGGAGCAGTACTTC. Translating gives CASSLHPFWEQYF.

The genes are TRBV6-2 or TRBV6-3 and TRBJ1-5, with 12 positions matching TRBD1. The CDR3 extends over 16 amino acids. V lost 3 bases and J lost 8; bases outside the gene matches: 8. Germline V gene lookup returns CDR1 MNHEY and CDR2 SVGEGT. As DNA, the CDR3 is TGTGCCAGCAGTTATCGGGGACAGGGGGCTGGGAAGCCCCAGCATTTT. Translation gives CASSYRGQGAGKPQHF.

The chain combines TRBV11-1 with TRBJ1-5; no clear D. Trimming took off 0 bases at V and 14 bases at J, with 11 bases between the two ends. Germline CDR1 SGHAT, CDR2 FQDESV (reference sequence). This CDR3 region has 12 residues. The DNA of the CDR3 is TGTGCCAGCAGCTTAGCGCACTGTTTAAAGCATTTT. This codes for CASSLAHCLKHF.

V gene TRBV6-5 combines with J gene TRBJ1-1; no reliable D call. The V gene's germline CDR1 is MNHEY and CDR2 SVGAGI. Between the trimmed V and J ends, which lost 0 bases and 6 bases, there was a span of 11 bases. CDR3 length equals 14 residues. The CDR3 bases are TGTGCCAGCAGTTACTCTTACTCTGCCTCTGAAGCTTTCTTT. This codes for CASSYSYSASEAFF.

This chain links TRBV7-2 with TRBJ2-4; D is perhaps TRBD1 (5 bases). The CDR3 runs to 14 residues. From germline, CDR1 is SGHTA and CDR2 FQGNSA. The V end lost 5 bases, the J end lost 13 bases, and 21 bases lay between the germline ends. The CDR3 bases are TGTGCCAGCAGCAACGACTGGGGCACAGATACGCAGTACTTC. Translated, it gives CASSNDWGTDTQYF.

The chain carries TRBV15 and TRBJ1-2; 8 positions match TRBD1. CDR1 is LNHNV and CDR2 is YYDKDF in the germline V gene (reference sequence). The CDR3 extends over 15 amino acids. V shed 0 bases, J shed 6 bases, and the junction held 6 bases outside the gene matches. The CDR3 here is CATSRDRTGGNGYTF. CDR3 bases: TGTGCCACCAGCAGAGATCGAACAGGGGGAAATGGCTACACCTTC.

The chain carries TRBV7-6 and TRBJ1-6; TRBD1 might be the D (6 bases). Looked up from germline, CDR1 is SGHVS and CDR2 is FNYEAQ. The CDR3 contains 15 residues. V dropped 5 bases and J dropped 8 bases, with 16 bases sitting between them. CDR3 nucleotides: TGTGCCAGCAGCCCCCTGGGGGGCATGGATTCACCCCTCCACTTT. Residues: CASSPLGGMDSPLHF.

CDR3 coding DNA: TGCGCCAGCAGTTTCGCCGCTAAGCGGGGGGGACCCTACGAGCAGTACTTC. Its translation is CASSFAAKRGGPYEQYF. The chain is built from TRBV5-1 and TRBJ2-7; TRBD2 matches at 10 bases. CDR3 length: 17 amino acids. Germline lookup yields CDR1 SGHRS and CDR2 YFSETQ. V lost 5 bases, J lost 2 bases, and 13 bases stayed unmatched.

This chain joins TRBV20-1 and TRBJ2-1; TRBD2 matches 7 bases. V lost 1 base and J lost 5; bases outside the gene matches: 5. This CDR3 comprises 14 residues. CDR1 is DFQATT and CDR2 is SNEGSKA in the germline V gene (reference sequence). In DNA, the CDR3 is TGCAGTGCTAGAGTGGGGGGGATGGACAATGAGCAGTTCTTC. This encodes CSARVGGMDNEQFF.

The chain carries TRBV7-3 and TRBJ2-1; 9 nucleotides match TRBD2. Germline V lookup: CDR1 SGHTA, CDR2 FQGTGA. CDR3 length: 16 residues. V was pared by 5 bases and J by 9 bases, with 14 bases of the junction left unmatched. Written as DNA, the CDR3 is TGTGCCAGCAGCGTCTACGGGACTAGCCAGGGGGGTGAGCAGTTCTTC. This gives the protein CASSVYGTSQGGEQFF.

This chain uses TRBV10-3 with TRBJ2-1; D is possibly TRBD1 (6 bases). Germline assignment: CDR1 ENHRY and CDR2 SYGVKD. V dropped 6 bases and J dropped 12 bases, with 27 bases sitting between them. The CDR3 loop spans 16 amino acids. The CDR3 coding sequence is TGTGCCATCAGCCCAAACCTAAGGGACATCAAAGGGGGGCAGTTCTTC. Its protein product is CAISPNLRDIKGGQFF.

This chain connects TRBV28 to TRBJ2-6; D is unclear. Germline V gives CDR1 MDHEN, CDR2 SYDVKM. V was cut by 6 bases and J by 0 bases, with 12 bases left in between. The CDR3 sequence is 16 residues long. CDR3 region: CASSPVVFSGANVLTF. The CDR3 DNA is TGTGCCAGCAGCCCAGTCGTGTTCTCTGGGGCCAACGTCCTGACTTTC.